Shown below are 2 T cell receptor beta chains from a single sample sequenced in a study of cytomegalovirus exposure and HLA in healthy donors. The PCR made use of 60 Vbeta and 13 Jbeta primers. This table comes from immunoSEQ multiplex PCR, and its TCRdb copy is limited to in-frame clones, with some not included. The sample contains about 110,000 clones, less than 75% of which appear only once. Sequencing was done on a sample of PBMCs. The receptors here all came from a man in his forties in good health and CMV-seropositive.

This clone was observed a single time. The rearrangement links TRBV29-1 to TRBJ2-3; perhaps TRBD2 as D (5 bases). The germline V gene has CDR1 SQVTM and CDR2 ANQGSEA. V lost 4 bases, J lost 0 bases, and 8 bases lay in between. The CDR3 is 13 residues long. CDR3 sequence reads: CSVAGESTDTQYF. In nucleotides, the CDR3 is TGCAGCGTTGCCGGGGAAAGCACAGATACGCAGTATTTT.

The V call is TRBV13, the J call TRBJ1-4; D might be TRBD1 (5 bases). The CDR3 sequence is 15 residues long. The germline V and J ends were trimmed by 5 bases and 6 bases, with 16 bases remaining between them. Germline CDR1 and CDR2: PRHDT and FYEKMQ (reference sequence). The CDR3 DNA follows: TGTGCCAGCAGCCTCTTTGGGGGGGAGGATGAAAAACTGTTTTTT. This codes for CASSLFGGEDEKLFF.